This T cell receptor (beta chain) came from a study of T cell repertoires in cytomegalovirus infection. General study points: Across the ex vivo response, the dominant clonotypes were HLA-C-restricted CMV-specific TCR beta clonotypes.

TCRdb re-called the reads through MiXCR, storing one row per CDR3 protein. The repertoire consists of roughly 700,000 distinct CDR3 sequences, with roughly 33% occurring once and the leading ten covering 15% to 20%. This clonotype was picked up a small number of times. The antigen remains unidentified. The TCR was taken from a human donor in good health (CMV status not recorded). Some clones in this sample may be carry-over from other donors' samples. The sequenced sample was cultured PBMCs, obtained from culture after CMV antigen stimulation.

CDR3 in amino acids: CASSKPGGHTEAFF. The CDR3 DNA follows: TGTGCCAGCTCGAAACCGGGGGGCCACACTGAAGCTTTCTTT. J is TRBJ1-1 and V is TRBV18; TRBD1 might be the D (6 bases). Trimming removed 6 bases at V and 3 bases at J, with 14 bases between. CDR1 is KGHSH and CDR2 is LQKENI in the germline V gene. This CDR3 is 14 amino acids long.